This T cell receptor (beta chain) was obtained from a study of CD8 T cells in Susac syndrome. Whole-study findings and limits: The study's TCR sequencing and HLA analysis drew on a certain number of individuals. That number was acknowledged as relatively small.

When the RNA was reverse transcribed, random hexamers were used with an input of roughly 0.45 to 1 ug. The immunoSEQ assay covered 54 Vbeta and 13 Jbeta segments for CDR3. TCRdb reprocessed the immunoSEQ multiplex PCR reads with MiXCR, giving one entry per CDR3 protein. The sample lists about 250,000 distinct CDR3 sequences, 85% to 95% occurring once. Germline V CDR1 and CDR2: MDHEN, SYDVKM. This CDR3 is 14 amino acids long. V lost 4 bases, J lost 5 bases, and 4 bases stayed unmatched. Turning to this clonotype: Its matching antigen is unknown.

Sequencing of TCR beta covered CD8+ and CD4+ T cells obtained from blood. Sequenced sample: CD4+ T cells from PBMCs. This sequence originates from a human donor with multiple sclerosis. This chain connects TRBV28 to TRBJ1-4; 7 bases fit TRBD1. The CDR3 sequence is CASSSQGVNEKLFF. In DNA, the CDR3 is TGTGCCAGCAGTTCCCAGGGGGTGAATGAAAAACTGTTTTTT.